Listed below are T cell receptor beta chains from one sample, sequenced in a study of cytomegalovirus exposure and HLA in healthy donors. Libraries were prepared by immunoSEQ multiplex PCR; TCRdb keeps only in-frame clonotypes and omits some of them. The top ten hold under 15% of the sample, which has about 160,000 clones, roughly 81% seen once. The sequenced sample was PBMCs. The source is a woman between 50 and 59 years old in good health and CMV-seronegative. CDR3s include the opening cysteine and the closing phenylalanine or tryptophan. The D gene is left open where the match is weak. Clone size appears in some rows only: once, few, many, or a class for an expanded clone.

v_gene	j_gene	abundance	d_gene	CDR3nt	CDR3aa
TRBV5-1	TRBJ1-4	-	-	TGCGCCAGCAGCTTGGAGCCTAATGAAAAACTGTTTTTT	CASSLEPNEKLFF
TRBV30	TRBJ2-3	-	-	TGTGCCTGGAGCGGTCTCACAGATACGCAGTATTTT	CAWSGLTDTQYF
TRBV28	TRBJ1-2	-	TRBD1	TGTGCCAGCAGTCGACGGGGACAGGGAGGCTATGGCTACACCTTC	CASSRRGQGGYGYTF
TRBV2	TRBJ2-1	-	TRBD2	TGTGCCAGCAGTGACCGGGGGGGCAGTAATGAGCAGTTCTTC	CASSDRGGSNEQFF
TRBV20-1	TRBJ2-5	-	-	TGCAGTGCTAGTCTAAGTGAGACCCAGTACTTC	CSASLSETQYF
TRBV5-5	TRBJ1-2	-	TRBD1	TGTGCCAGCAGCATTGACAGGGGGCTCTATGGCTACACCTTC	CASSIDRGLYGYTF
TRBV11-2	TRBJ1-1	-	-	TGTGCCAGCAGCTTAGTGGGGGGATGGGGCGTGACTGAAGCTTTCTTT	CASSLVGGWGVTEAFF
TRBV5-1	TRBJ1-2	-	-	TGCGCCAGCAGCTTGAGGCAGGGGTCCTGGTTAAACTATGGCTACACCTTC	CASSLRQGSWLNYGYTF
TRBV5-4	TRBJ2-1	-	TRBD2	TGTGCCAGCAGCTTGGGTAGCGGGGGGGCCTATGAGCAGTTCTTC	CASSLGSGGAYEQFF
TRBV28	TRBJ2-7	-	TRBD2	TGTGCCAGCAGTTTTCCGGGACTAGGTCACGAGCAGTACTTC	CASSFPGLGHEQYF
TRBV4-1	TRBJ2-1	-	TRBD1	TGCGCCAGCAGCCAAGATTCAGGGGGAAGTGAGCAGTTCTTC	CASSQDSGGSEQFF
TRBV6-1	TRBJ1-6	once	-	TGTGCCAGCAGTTCACCCGGGGACACTTCACCCCTCCACTTT	CASSSPGDTSPLHF
TRBV27	TRBJ2-4	-	TRBD2	TGTGCCAGCAGTTCCCTCAGCGGGAGAGACATTCAGTACTTC	CASSSLSGRDIQYF
TRBV10-3	TRBJ2-2	-	-	TGTGCCATACGTGCCATCAGGGGAATCGAAACCGGGGAGCTGTTTTTT	CAIRAIRGIETGELFF
TRBV2	TRBJ1-1	once	-	TGTGCCAGCGGTCGAGGTCAGGGTGACACTGAAGCTTTCTTT	CASGRGQGDTEAFF
TRBV28	TRBJ2-3	few	-	TGTGCCAGCGACAGCACCACAGATACGCAGTATTTT	CASDSTTDTQYF
TRBV11-2	TRBJ2-1	-	-	TGTGCCAGCAGCTTAGAGGCGCGGGCTTACTACAATGAGCAGTTCTTC	CASSLEARAYYNEQFF
TRBV5-1	TRBJ1-1	-	TRBD1	TGCGCCAGCAGCTTGGAGGGACAGGGGGCGCCGAACACTGAAGCTTTCTTT	CASSLEGQGAPNTEAFF
TRBV7-3	TRBJ2-2	-	-	TGTGCCAGCAGCTATTCAGTGAACACCGGGGAGCTGTTTTTT	CASSYSVNTGELFF
TRBV15	TRBJ1-5	-	-	TGTGCCACCAGCAGAGATATCACAGGGCGGAATCAGCCCCAGCATTTT	CATSRDITGRNQPQHF
TRBV7-3	TRBJ1-1	-	-	TGTGCCAGCAGCCCCATCGCGGGCCCGGGGGACGCTTTCTTT	CASSPIAGPGDAFF
TRBV11-2	TRBJ2-1	-	-	TGTGCCAGCAGCCCAGAGGTTGGTGAGCAGTTCTTC	CASSPEVGEQFF
TRBV7-2	TRBJ1-2	-	-	TGTGCCAGCAGCCAACCTGAGTATGGCTACACCTTC	CASSQPEYGYTF
TRBV2	TRBJ1-4	-	-	TGTGCCAGCACCGGCAGGGTTGAAAAACTGTTTTTT	CASTGRVEKLFF
TRBV10-3	TRBJ1-1	-	TRBD1	TGTGCCATCAGTGAGCCGGGGACAGGGAAGAACACTGAAGCTTTCTTT	CAISEPGTGKNTEAFF
TRBV5-6	TRBJ1-2	-	-	TGTGCCAGCAGCTTGGGGTCGGGGGGGCTCTATGGCTACACCTTC	CASSLGSGGLYGYTF
TRBV28	TRBJ2-7	few	-	TGTGCCAGCAGTACAGGACACCTTTACGAGCAGTACTTC	CASSTGHLYEQYF
TRBV2	TRBJ2-1	-	TRBD2	TGTGCCAGCAGTGAAGGCGGGAGGGCCACCGCCCTCAATGAGCAGTTCTTC	CASSEGGRATALNEQFF
TRBV7-9	TRBJ1-1	-	-	TGTGCCAGCAGCTCGACGGTTACTACCGAAGCTTTCTTT	CASSSTVTTEAFF
TRBV9	TRBJ2-6	-	-	TGTGCCAGCAGCGCCTTTACTGGGGCCAACGTCCTGACTTTC	CASSAFTGANVLTF
TRBV10-3	TRBJ2-2	few	-	TGTGCCATCAGTCAAAACACCGGGGAGCTGTTTTTT	CAISQNTGELFF
TRBV18	TRBJ2-7	-	-	TGTGCCAGCTCACCTGGACAGAACGAGCAGTACTTC	CASSPGQNEQYF
TRBV7-3	TRBJ2-3	-	TRBD1	TGTGCCAGCAGCTCGACAGGGGGGAGCACAGATACGCAGTATTTT	CASSSTGGSTDTQYF
TRBV5-1	TRBJ1-4	once	TRBD1	TGCGCCAGCAGCCCCGGACAGGGGGCTGAAAAACTGTTTTTT	CASSPGQGAEKLFF
TRBV5-4	TRBJ2-5	-	TRBD1	TGTGCCAGCAGCTTGGGACAGGGTATCAAGACCCAGTACTTC	CASSLGQGIKTQYF
TRBV19	TRBJ2-1	-	TRBD2	TGTGCCAGTAGTTTTAGCGGGGGATACAATGAGCAGTTCTTC	CASSFSGGYNEQFF
TRBV10-3	TRBJ2-5	-	TRBD2	TGTGCCATCAGGCCAGGGACTAGCGGGAGGGAAGAGACCCAGTACTTC	CAIRPGTSGREETQYF
TRBV27	TRBJ1-2	-	-	TGTGCCAGCAGAATGTGGGGCGACGACTATGGCTACACCTTC	CASRMWGDDYGYTF